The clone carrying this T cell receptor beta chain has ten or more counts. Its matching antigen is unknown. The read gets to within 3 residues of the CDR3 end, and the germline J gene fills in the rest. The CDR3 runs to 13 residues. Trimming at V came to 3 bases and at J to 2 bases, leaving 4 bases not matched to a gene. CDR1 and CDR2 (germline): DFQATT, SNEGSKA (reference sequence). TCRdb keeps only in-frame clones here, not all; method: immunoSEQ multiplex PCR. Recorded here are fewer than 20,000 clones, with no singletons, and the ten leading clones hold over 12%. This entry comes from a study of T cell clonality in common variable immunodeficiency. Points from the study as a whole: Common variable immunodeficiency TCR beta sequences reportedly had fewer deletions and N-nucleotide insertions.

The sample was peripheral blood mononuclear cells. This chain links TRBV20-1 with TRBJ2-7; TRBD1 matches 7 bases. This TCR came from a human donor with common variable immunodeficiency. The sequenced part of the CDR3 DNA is TGCAGTGCTAGGGGACAGTCCCCCTACGAG. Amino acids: CSARGQSPYE. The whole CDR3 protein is CSARGQSPYEQYF.